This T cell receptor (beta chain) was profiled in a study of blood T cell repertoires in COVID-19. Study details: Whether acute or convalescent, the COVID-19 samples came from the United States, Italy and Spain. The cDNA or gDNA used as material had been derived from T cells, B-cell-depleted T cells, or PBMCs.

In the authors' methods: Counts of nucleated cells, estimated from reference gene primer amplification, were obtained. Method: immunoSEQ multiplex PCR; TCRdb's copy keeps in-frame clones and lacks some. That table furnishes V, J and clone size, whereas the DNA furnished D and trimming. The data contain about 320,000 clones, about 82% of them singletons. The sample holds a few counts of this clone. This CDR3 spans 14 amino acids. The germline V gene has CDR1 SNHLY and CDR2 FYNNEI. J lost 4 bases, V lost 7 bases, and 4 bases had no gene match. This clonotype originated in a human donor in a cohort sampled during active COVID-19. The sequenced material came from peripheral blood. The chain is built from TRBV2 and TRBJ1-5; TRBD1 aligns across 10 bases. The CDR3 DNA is TGTGCCAGCAAATGGACAGGGGGTAATCAGCCCCAGCATTTT. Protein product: CASKWTGGNQPQHF.